This paragraph covers one T cell receptor (beta chain) sequence. This clone was observed a few times. Its antigen is still unknown. No base quality information exists; no much larger clone differs at one position. The CDR3 regions of human TCRbeta chains were subjected to immunosequencing. In the source study's methods: TCRs in the repertoires were compared against a reference library of SARS-CoV-2-specific TCRs that had been generated with the MIRA antigen-specificity platform. Breadth meant the fraction of unique TCRs that were SARS-CoV-2-associated, whereas depth meant the fraction of total T cells that were SARS-CoV-2-associated. Using the MIRA data, every spike-specific TCR was mapped to the spike region that the TCR reacted to and assigned to either a CD4 or a CD8 class. Log10-transformed breadth and depth values were compared by one-way ANOVA with Sidak's multiple comparisons tests. TCRdb mirrors the immuneACCESS table, restricted to in-frame sequences. Some clones are absent from its copies; in checked studies, under half trace to an unresolved V gene, and the reason for the others is unknown. The V and J calls and clone size are taken from that table; D and trimming were inferred from the DNA. For this sample there are approximately 110,000 clones; more than 80% appear just once. The ten largest make up 3.5% to 5.5% of the sample.

The CDR3 has 15 amino acids, counting the end cysteine and phenylalanine. Of the read, only the CDR3 DNA is kept; its 45 bases are in frame from base 1. The V end loses 8 bases and the J end loses 2 bases, and a stretch of 15 bases separates them. This entry belongs to a study of T cell responses to AZD1222 COVID-19 vaccine (dated by TCRdb to the early 2020s). Context from the whole study: TCR sequencing was performed for about 250 trial participants, of whom 207 were given two doses of AZD1222 and approximately 25 were given two doses of MenACWY control vaccine. Trial participants were enrolled into age subgroups of 18-55, 56-69 and 70-plus years, which contained about 160, 30 and 59 TCR-sequenced participants, respectively. Broad study findings and their caveats: Conclusions about previously exposed vaccinees are limited, since just a handful of AZD1222 recipients were seropositive for SARS-CoV-2 at baseline. Epitopes outside the regions mutated in the B.1.351 and B.1.1.7 variants were reportedly recognized by nearly half of the unique spike-specific TCRs. Because no day 14 peak-response samples were available, the repertoires could be characterized only after the peak T cell response. In the small 56-69-year group, the increase in depth fell short of significance, most likely because of low power. Spike-specific TCR breadth and depth rose significantly after two AZD1222 doses compared with day 0 and with MenACWY recipients. CD4 TCRs associated with the vaccine covered the entire spike protein, and the dominant responses were in regions 160-218 and 743-854. Participants were mostly white British and included more females than males, and it was suggested by the authors that clonal diversity may have been underestimated.

This sample's time point label indicates: about 28 days (+/-7) after the second vaccine dose. AZD1222 recipients whose second dose came at about 4 weeks and those whose second dose came at about 12 weeks were combined into one group, since spike-specific TCR depth and breadth did not differ between the two schedules. Vaccinee samples came from UK trials COV001 and COV002, including a single-blind randomized controlled phase 2/3 trial of AZD1222 (ChAdOx1 nCoV-19) in healthy adults. Trial participant PBMC samples were collected at day 0 and day 28 after the second dose for TCRbeta chain sequencing. Sequencing used peripheral blood, obtained 28 days after the second AZD1222 dose. The chain employs TRBV23-1 and TRBJ1-4; the D gene is perhaps TRBD1, from 5 matching bases. TRBV23-1 is identified as an open reading frame with a role that is uncertain. The sequence was obtained from an adult who received the AZD1222 COVID-19 vaccine. CDR3 reads: CASGGVGRTNEKLFF. The nucleotide sequence is TGCGCCAGCGGAGGGGTTGGTAGGACTAATGAAAAACTGTTTTTT.